These 30 T cell receptor beta chains share one sample of origin, sequenced in a study of T cell responses to AZD1222 COVID-19 vaccine. The data were produced by immunoSEQ multiplex PCR, yet TCRdb's version contains in-frame clones alone and is incomplete. The sample comprises under 150,000 clones, about 92% of which are singletons, and under 3.5% rests with the top ten. The material sequenced was peripheral blood, taken on day 0 of AZD1222 vaccination. The receptors were sampled from an adult in good health.

This chain links TRBV6-5 with TRBJ1-6, with 9 positions matching TRBD1. V dropped 6 bases and J dropped 9; count of bases not matched to a gene: 9. The CDR3 consists of 15 residues. The V gene's germline CDR1 is MNHEY and CDR2 SVGAGI. The CDR3 loop reads CASRPQGAKGSPLHF. CDR3 in DNA: TGTGCCAGCAGGCCACAGGGGGCTAAGGGTTCACCCCTCCACTTT.

This sequence joins TRBV7-8 and TRBJ2-1; TRBD2 matches at 9 bases. Germline-derived CDR1 and CDR2 are SGHVS and FQNEAQ. This CDR3 contains 15 residues. Unmatched junction bases numbered 2, after V lost 2 bases and J lost 3 bases. The CDR3 nucleotides read TGTGCCAGCAGCTTACGACTAGCGGTCTACAATGAGCAGTTCTTC. Translation: CASSLRLAVYNEQFF.

The chain joins TRBV9 to TRBJ2-7; possibly TRBD1 or TRBD2 for D (5 bases each). Germline-derived CDR1 and CDR2 are SGDLS and YYNGEE. There are 18 residues in the CDR3. The germline V and J ends were trimmed by 0 bases and 6 bases, with 25 bases remaining between them. Here the CDR3 DNA reads TGTGCCAGCAGCGTAGGGATTTCGGGGTGGGGGTCCCAAGGCGAGCAGTACTTC. This codes for CASSVGISGWGSQGEQYF.

The chain joins TRBV4-2 to TRBJ2-7; the match to TRBD2 covers 7 bases. The CDR3 runs 16 residues. J gave up 7 bases and V 1 base, and 13 bases lay outside the gene matches. Germline values: CDR1 LGHNA, CDR2 YNFKEQ. The CDR3 protein is CASSQASASGSDEQYF. For the CDR3, the DNA is TGTGCCAGCAGCCAAGCCTCCGCTAGCGGATCGGATGAGCAGTACTTC.

The chain has TRBV5-4 and TRBJ1-3; no definite D call. Trimming pared 4 bases from V and 4 bases from J, leaving 6 bases between. The germline CDR1 and CDR2 sequences are SGHNT and YYREEE (reference sequence). CDR3 length: 12 amino acids. The CDR3 coding sequence is TGTGCCAGCAGCATCCTCGGAAACACCATATATTTT. It codes for CASSILGNTIYF.

V gene TRBV7-9 combines with J gene TRBJ2-7, with D hard to call. Germline V gene sequence: CDR1 SEHNR, CDR2 FQNEAQ (reference sequence). CDR3 length: 12 residues. Trimming took off 4 bases at V and 7 bases at J, with 11 bases between the two ends. CDR3 sequence reads: CASSSTMGEQYF. The CDR3 bases are TGTGCCAGCAGCTCCACGATGGGGGAGCAGTACTTC. Together with reference TRBV7-9 and TRBJ2-7, the CDR3 gives the full variable domain: DTGVSQNPRHKITKRGQNVTFRCDPISEHNRLYWYRQTLGQGPEFLTYFQNEAQLEKSRLLSDRFSAERPKGSFSTLEIQRTEQGDSAMYLCASSSTMGEQYFGPGTRLTVT.

J is TRBJ1-6 and V is TRBV30; 8 bases match TRBD1. In germline, CDR1 is GTSNPN, CDR2 SVGIG (reference sequence). The trim removed 2 bases at V and 13 bases at J, leaving 4 bases unmatched. The CDR3 sequence is 12 residues long. CDR3 nucleotide sequence: TGTGCCTGGAGTTCGGACAGGGTGCCCCTCCACTTT. Its translation: CAWSSDRVPLHF.

This chain uses TRBV7-9 with TRBJ2-7; 7 nucleotides line up with TRBD2. Unmatched junction bases numbered 10, after V lost 1 base and J lost 7 bases. This CDR3 is built from 15 residues. Germline V gives CDR1 SEHNR, CDR2 FQNEAQ (reference sequence). CDR3 sequence: CASSLGRGSFEEQYF. In DNA, the CDR3 is TGTGCCAGCAGCTTAGGGCGGGGGTCCTTTGAGGAGCAGTACTTC.

The chain couples TRBV19 to TRBJ2-1; unclear D gene. The V end was cut by 4 bases, the J end by 0 bases, with 10 bases between. The germline V gene has CDR1 LNHDA and CDR2 SQIVND (reference sequence). The length of the CDR3 is 15 residues. The CDR3 protein is CASSNQLNSYNEQFF. CDR3 nucleotides: TGTGCCAGTAGTAACCAGCTGAACTCCTACAATGAGCAGTTCTTC.

The chain combines TRBV5-1 with TRBJ2-7; D is undetermined. V was clipped by 3 bases and J by 0 bases, with 13 bases between them. CDR1 and CDR2 (germline): SGHRS, YFSETQ. The CDR3 contains 15 residues. This CDR3 reads CASSSHLTGSYEQYF. Written as DNA, the CDR3 is TGCGCCAGCAGCTCACACCTTACGGGCTCCTACGAGCAGTACTTC.

V usage is TRBV7-8 and J usage is TRBJ1-1; 7 nucleotides align to TRBD1. Unmatched junction bases numbered 6, after V lost 2 bases and J lost 0 bases. Germline V gives CDR1 SGHVS, CDR2 FQNEAQ. CDR3 length: 16 residues. The CDR3 DNA is TGTGCCAGCAGCTTATGGACAGGCACTATGAACACTGAAGCTTTCTTT. This translates into CASSLWTGTMNTEAFF. The variable domain in full, completed from reference TRBV7-8 and TRBJ1-1, reads GAGVSQSPRYKVAKRGQDVALRCDPISGHVSLFWYQQALGQGPEFLTYFQNEAQLDKSGLPSDRFFAERPEGSVSTLKIQRTQQEDSAVYLCASSLWTGTMNTEAFFGQGTRLTVV.

The chain has TRBV3-1 (or the pseudogene TRBV3-2) and TRBJ1-2; TRBD1 is a possible D gene (6 bases). The CDR3 has 15 amino acids. Trimming left V 3 bases short and J 4 bases short, with 15 bases between. The germline gives CDR1 LGHDT, CDR2 YNNKEL (reference sequence). The chain's CDR3 is CASSQEGHRVYGYTF. CDR3 coding DNA: TGTGCCAGCAGCCAGGAGGGACATCGAGTCTATGGCTACACCTTC.

The chain uses TRBV18 and TRBJ2-7; 7 nucleotides match TRBD1. CDR3 size: 15 residues. Germline V gives CDR1 KGHSH, CDR2 LQKENI. The trim removed 2 bases at V and 4 bases at J, leaving 8 bases unmatched. CDR3 loop: CASSPRTGADYEQYF. Here the CDR3 DNA reads TGTGCCAGCTCACCAAGGACAGGTGCCGATTACGAGCAGTACTTC.

The chain has TRBV10-2 and TRBJ2-3, with 12 nucleotides matching TRBD2. The germline gives CDR1 WSHSY, CDR2 SAAADI. CDR3 length equals 16 residues. V was clipped by 5 bases and J by 3 bases; unmatched bases: 6. The CDR3 coding sequence is TGCGCCAGCAGTTCCGGTCTAGCGGGAGGGACAGATACGCAGTATTTT. It specifies CASSSGLAGGTDTQYF.

The chain carries TRBV7-9 and TRBJ1-2; D possibly corresponds to TRBD1 (6 bases). Germline assignment: CDR1 SEHNR and CDR2 FQNEAQ (reference sequence). Deletions cut 5 bases from V and 3 bases from J, with 10 bases between. The CDR3 has 13 residues. In DNA form, the CDR3 reads TGTGCCAGCAGCCCCACAGGGTACTATGGCTACACCTTC. Encoded protein: CASSPTGYYGYTF.

V gene TRBV9 combines with J gene TRBJ2-7, with 8 bases identical to TRBD2. Germline V gene sequence: CDR1 SGDLS, CDR2 YYNGEE. V trimming: 0 bases; J trimming: 2 bases; junction bases outside the gene matches: 7. The CDR3 consists of 16 residues. This CDR3 reads CASSVGQTSGTYEQYF. The CDR3 DNA follows: TGTGCCAGCAGCGTAGGACAAACTAGCGGTACCTACGAGCAGTACTTC.

This chain uses TRBV24-1 with TRBJ2-5, with 9 bases fitting TRBD1. The V and J ends lost 4 bases and 1 base, in that order; junction bases with no gene match: 3. CDR3 length: 15 amino acids. Germline V CDR1 and CDR2: KGHDR, SFDVKD. The CDR3 protein is CATSEDRGPQETQYF. The CDR3, as DNA: TGTGCCACCAGTGAGGACAGGGGTCCCCAAGAGACCCAGTACTTC.

In regard to this clone: Additional DNA sequences in this sample encode the identical CDR3. V is TRBV5-1 and J is TRBJ2-3; D gene uncertain. V was clipped by 0 bases and J by 2 bases, with 7 bases between them. This CDR3 has 14 residues. Germline V gene lookup returns CDR1 SGHRS and CDR2 YFSETQ. CDR3 DNA: TGCGCCAGCAGCTTGGCACAATCCACAGATACGCAGTATTTT. As protein: CASSLAQSTDTQYF.

The chain carries TRBV5-1 and TRBJ2-7; the D gene is possibly TRBD2 (6 bases). Germline CDR1 and CDR2: SGHRS and YFSETQ. V lost 5 bases and J lost 2, with 14 bases in between. The CDR3 is 14 residues long. CDR3 DNA sequence: TGCGCCAGCAGGGGGCCTTGGACTACCTACGAGCAGTACTTC. Residues: CASRGPWTTYEQYF.

The chain combines TRBV28 with TRBJ2-7; either TRBD1 or TRBD2 may fit D (6 bases each). CDR1 MDHEN and CDR2 SYDVKM come from the germline V gene. The V end lost 5 bases, the J end lost 2 bases, and 16 bases lay between the germline ends. The CDR3 sequence is 15 residues long. The CDR3 nucleotides read TGTGCCAGCAGTCGGAGACAGGAGGGGACCTACGAGCAGTACTTC. Translating it yields CASSRRQEGTYEQYF. The whole variable domain, remainder taken from reference TRBV28 and TRBJ2-7, is DVKVTQSSRYLVKRTGEKVFLECVQDMDHENMFWYRQDPGLGLRLIYFSYDVKMKEKGDIPEGYSVSREKKERFSLILESASTNQTSMYLCASSRRQEGTYEQYFGPGTRLTVT.

This clone was counted a single time. V and J are TRBV5-1 and TRBJ2-5; 10 positions agree with TRBD2. The junction had 5 bases not matched to a gene; V was cut back by 4 bases and J by 2 bases. Germline CDR1 is SGHRS and CDR2 is YFSETQ. This CDR3 region has 15 residues. The CDR3 reads CASSRGLAIQETQYF. As DNA, the CDR3 is TGCGCCAGCAGCCGGGGACTAGCGATTCAAGAGACCCAGTACTTC.

The chain employs TRBV5-1 and TRBJ2-7; 7 bases map to TRBD2. CDR1 SGHRS and CDR2 YFSETQ come from the germline V gene. There are 16 residues in the CDR3. V shed 5 bases, J shed 3 bases, and the junction held 14 bases outside the gene matches. CDR3 loop: CASRLDLAAGSYEQYF. The CDR3 nucleotides are TGCGCCAGCAGACTCGACCTAGCGGCGGGGAGCTACGAGCAGTACTTC.

The rearrangement links TRBV7-9 to TRBJ2-3; D is unclear. Trimming removed 5 bases from V and 3 bases from J, with 9 bases in between. The CDR3 totals 13 residues. Germline V CDR1 and CDR2: SEHNR, FQNEAQ (reference sequence). CDR3 sequence reads: CASSNSWTDTQYF. The CDR3 DNA follows: TGTGCCAGCAGCAATTCCTGGACAGATACGCAGTATTTT.

V usage is TRBV3-1 (or the pseudogene TRBV3-2) and J usage is TRBJ2-5, with TRBD2 identical over 10 bases. The CDR3 runs 14 residues. Unmatched junction bases numbered 4, after V lost 7 bases and J lost 2 bases. Germline V gene lookup returns CDR1 LGHDT and CDR2 YNNKEL (reference sequence). CDR3 nucleotides: TGTGCCAGCACCGAGGGACTAGCGCAAGAGACCCAGTACTTC. It encodes CASTEGLAQETQYF.

The V and J genes are TRBV2 and TRBJ1-6, with D unclear. The length of the CDR3 is 12 residues. V was pared by 7 bases and J by 8 bases, with 9 bases between. In germline, CDR1 is SNHLY, CDR2 FYNNEI. In DNA, the CDR3 is TGTGCCAGCACGGATGGTGATTCACCCCTCCACTTT. Its translation: CASTDGDSPLHF.

The chain couples TRBV4-2 to TRBJ1-3, with D unclear. This CDR3 spans 15 amino acids. The V end lost 0 bases, the J end lost 4 bases, and 10 bases lay between the germline ends. CDR1 is LGHNA and CDR2 is YNFKEQ in the germline V gene. CDR3 nucleotides: TGTGCCAGCAGCCAAGAATCCGCCAGCGGAAACACCATATATTTT. As protein: CASSQESASGNTIYF.

The gene calls are TRBV5-1 and TRBJ2-7, with TRBD2 matching 7 bases. The junction had 3 bases not matched to a gene; V was cut back by 4 bases and J by 5 bases. This CDR3 spans 12 amino acids. Germline CDR1 is SGHRS and CDR2 is YFSETQ. The CDR3 loop is CASSRDYDEQYF. The CDR3 DNA follows: TGCGCCAGCAGCCGGGACTATGACGAGCAGTACTTC.

This rearrangement joins TRBV2 to TRBJ2-3; the D is unclear. Trimming took off 4 bases at V and 4 bases at J, with 6 bases between the two ends. In germline, CDR1 is SNHLY, CDR2 FYNNEI. The CDR3 runs 12 residues. DNA of the CDR3: TGTGCCAGCAGTGGGGTTTCAGATACGCAGTATTTT. It specifies CASSGVSDTQYF.

The genes are TRBV5-1 and TRBJ2-7, with TRBD1 matching 7 bases. Germline V lookup: CDR1 SGHRS, CDR2 YFSETQ. With 3 bases clipped from V and 7 bases from J, the junction kept 10 bases outside the gene matches. The CDR3 covers 14 residues. The CDR3 here is CASSSRTGPGEQYF. The CDR3 DNA follows: TGCGCCAGCAGCTCTCGGACAGGCCCGGGGGAGCAGTACTTC.

The chain recombines TRBV6-5 with TRBJ1-1; D might be TRBD1 (5 bases). The ends were cut back, 2 bases at V and 4 bases at J, with 11 bases in the middle. Germline V gene data show CDR1 as MNHEY and CDR2 as SVGAGI. This CDR3 spans 14 amino acids. DNA for the CDR3: TGTGCCAGCAGTTACCAGTGGACACCCACTGAAGCTTTCTTT. It yields the protein CASSYQWTPTEAFF.